A single sample is the source of the 5 T cell receptor beta chains below, sequenced in a study of T-cell memory formation after mild COVID-19 (dated by TCRdb to the early 2020s). The receptor library was made with 5' RACE. For sequencing, an Illumina NovaSeq 6000 was employed. TCRdb passed the public sequencing reads through fastp at Q25 and MiXCR, retaining productive beta sequences. Merged by CDR3 protein, the rows form single entries marked with the most common genes and DNA. The sample records 350,000 to 500,000 distinct CDR3 sequences, more than 20% of which are singletons. The ten largest account for around 13% of the sample. The sample was PBMCs or a T cell subset sorted from them (not recorded which). The source of these receptors is an adult woman who had mild COVID-19 (a few samples of this study predate the infection). The sample titles of this study are shuffled in the database, so cell type and time point are left out; the donor was told from shared clones.

This clonotype has just a few counts. The chain carries TRBV7-2 and TRBJ2-7, with D possibly being TRBD1 (6 bases). Germline V gene lookup returns CDR1 SGHTA and CDR2 FQGNSA. This CDR3 is built from 17 residues. Deletions cut 1 base from V and 4 bases from J, with 20 bases between. CDR3 region: CASSLGYKGVVSYEQYF. The CDR3 coding sequence is TGTGCCAGCAGCTTAGGTTACAAGGGGGTTGTGTCGTACGAGCAGTACTTC.

The chain uses TRBV12-3 or TRBV12-4 and TRBJ2-6; D gene uncertain. This CDR3 is built from 16 residues. V was shortened by 1 base and J by 0 bases, with 7 bases between the two germline ends. The CDR3 DNA follows: TGTGCCAGCAGTTTAGTACGGAGCTCTGGGGCCAACGTCCTGACTTTC. Translated, it gives CASSLVRSSGANVLTF.

A few counts support this clonotype. V is TRBV9 and J is TRBJ2-3, with a possible D match to TRBD1 (6 bases). This CDR3 has 16 residues. V was cut by 4 bases and J by 0 bases, with 15 bases left in between. Germline CDR1 is SGDLS and CDR2 is YYNGEE. This chain's CDR3 is CASSPRQGLSTDTQYF. Here the CDR3 DNA reads TGTGCCAGCAGCCCGCGTCAGGGGCTGAGCACAGATACGCAGTATTTT. The whole variable domain, filled in from reference TRBV9 and TRBJ2-3, reads DSGVTQTPKHLITATGQRVTLRCSPRSGDLSVYWYQQSLDQGLQFLIQYYNGEERAKGNILERFSAQQFPDLHSELNLSSLELGDSALYFCASSPRQGLSTDTQYFGPGTRLTVL.

V gene TRBV30 combines with J gene TRBJ1-3; D call uncertain. From germline, CDR1 is GTSNPN and CDR2 SVGIG (reference sequence). Trimming took off 4 bases at V and 3 bases at J, with 19 bases between the two ends. The CDR3 contains 16 residues. The CDR3 is CAWILPGLGSGNTIYF. In DNA form, the CDR3 reads TGTGCCTGGATTCTCCCGGGGTTGGGGAGTGGAAACACCATATATTTT.

This clonotype has a handful of counts. The chain has TRBV6-5 and TRBJ1-2, with D unresolved. V lost 8 bases and J 1 base, leaving 11 bases between the germline ends. This CDR3 is built from 13 residues. The germline V gene encodes CDR1 MNHEY and CDR2 SVGAGI. CDR3: CASFGLGNYGYTF. CDR3 coding DNA: TGTGCCAGCTTTGGGCTCGGTAACTATGGCTACACCTTC.